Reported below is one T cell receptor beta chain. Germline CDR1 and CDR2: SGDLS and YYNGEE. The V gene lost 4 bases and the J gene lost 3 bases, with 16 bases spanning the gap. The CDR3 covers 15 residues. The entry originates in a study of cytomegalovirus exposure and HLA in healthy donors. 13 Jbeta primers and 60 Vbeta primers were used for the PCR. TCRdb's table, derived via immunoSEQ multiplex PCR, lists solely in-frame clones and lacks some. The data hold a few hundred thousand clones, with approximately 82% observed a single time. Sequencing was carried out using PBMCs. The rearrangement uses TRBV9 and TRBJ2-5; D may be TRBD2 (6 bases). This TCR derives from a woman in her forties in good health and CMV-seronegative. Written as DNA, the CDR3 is TGTGCCAGCAGCCGTTCCGGGGGTAATAAAGAGACCCAGTACTTC. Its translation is CASSRSGGNKETQYF.